Presented here are 14 T cell receptor beta chains from one specimen sequenced in a study of human T cells and chemical hapten exposure. One entry per CDR3 protein, called by TCRdb with MiXCR from the RACE reads. In the table there are approximately 80,000 distinct CDR3 sequences, about 10% of which are singletons. The time point is: patch test 1, 2 weeks after DPC sensitization. Treatment reported: therapeutic diphenylcyclopropenone sensitization with weekly scalp DPC. This specimen was whole blood, taken in connection with sensitization to the hapten diphenylcyclopropenone (DPC). All receptors derive from a woman aged 50 to 65 with alopecia areata. Some clones in this sample may be carry-over from other donors' samples.

This clonotype was seen repeatedly, ten times or more. The genes are TRBV9 and TRBJ1-3, with 7 nucleotides matching TRBD1. Germline loops: CDR1 SGDLS, CDR2 YYNGEE. V was pared by 3 bases and J by 0 bases, with 9 bases of the junction left unmatched. CDR3 length equals 17 residues. This chain's CDR3 is CASSERDSQSSGNTIYF. The CDR3 nucleotides read TGTGCCAGCAGCGAGAGGGACAGCCAGAGCTCTGGAAACACCATATATTTT.

The chain combines TRBV18 with TRBJ2-3; tentative D call: TRBD2 (5 bases). Trimming shortened V by 3 bases and J by 3 bases, and 13 bases separated the two germline ends. CDR3 length equals 15 residues. Germline CDR1 is KGHSH and CDR2 is LQKENI. The DNA for the CDR3 is TGTGCCAGCTCACCCCCGGGAAGGGAAACAGATACGCAGTATTTT. It codes for CASSPPGRETDTQYF.

This clonotype was detected many times. This chain uses TRBV7-9 with TRBJ1-5; D call uncertain. Germline CDR1 reads SEHNR; CDR2 reads FQNEAQ (reference sequence). The CDR3 runs to 15 residues. V was clipped by 1 base and J by 5 bases, with 12 bases between them. Written as DNA, the CDR3 is TGTGCCAGCAGCTTAGTCGGTGGGATCGATCAGCCCCAGCATTTT. Translated, it gives CASSLVGGIDQPQHF.

The rearrangement links TRBV19 to TRBJ1-1, with 7 nucleotides matching TRBD1. Germline V gene sequence: CDR1 LNHDA, CDR2 SQIVND (reference sequence). Trimming took 3 bases from V and 1 from J; bases not matched to a gene: 2. The CDR3 totals 14 residues. CDR3: CASSMRGPNTEAFF. CDR3 bases: TGTGCCAGTAGTATGAGGGGGCCGAACACTGAAGCTTTCTTT.

The chain carries TRBV6-6 and TRBJ2-7; D may be TRBD1 (5 bases). The CDR3 has 13 residues. V was trimmed by 7 bases and J by 1 base, leaving 11 bases between them. The germline CDR1 and CDR2 sequences are MNHNY and SVGAGI (reference sequence). CDR3 bases: TGTGCCAGCATCTCTCGACAGTCCTACGAGCAGTACTTC. It codes for CASISRQSYEQYF.

A few counts support this clonotype. The chain joins TRBV2 to TRBJ2-7, with a possible D match to TRBD2 (6 bases). Germline V gene lookup returns CDR1 SNHLY and CDR2 FYNNEI. V dropped 6 bases and J dropped 2 bases, with 14 bases sitting between them. This CDR3 is 14 amino acids long. DNA of the CDR3: TGTGCCAGCAGACGGGGGACGGCCACCTACGAGCAGTACTTC. Translated, it gives CASRRGTATYEQYF.

The sample holds a few counts of this clonotype. For the CDR3, the DNA is TGCGCCAGCAGACCTGGACAAATCTCTGGAAACACCATATATTTT. Its protein product is CASRPGQISGNTIYF. The chain is built from TRBV5-1 and TRBJ1-3; the D gene is possibly TRBD1 (5 bases). The ends were cut back, 5 bases at V and 0 bases at J, with 12 bases in the middle. The CDR3 contains 15 residues. The germline V gene encodes CDR1 SGHRS and CDR2 YFSETQ.

The chain combines TRBV6-5 with TRBJ2-7; 9 bases line up with TRBD1. The CDR3 is made up of 15 amino acids. The V gene's germline CDR1 is MNHEY and CDR2 SVGAGI. With V trimmed by 4 bases and J by 1 base, 5 bases remained unmatched. This CDR3 is CASSSPGQGSYEQYF. CDR3 nucleotide sequence: TGTGCCAGCAGTTCCCCCGGACAGGGGTCCTACGAGCAGTACTTC.

This rearrangement joins TRBV19 to TRBJ2-1; 8 bases map to TRBD1. Losses at the gene ends were 5 bases for V and 0 bases for J; bases not matched to a gene: 3. Per germline, CDR1 LNHDA and CDR2 SQIVND (reference sequence). The CDR3 sequence is 15 residues long. For the CDR3, the DNA is TGTGCCAGTAGTGTCGACAGGGGCTCCTACAATGAGCAGTTCTTC. Translated, it gives CASSVDRGSYNEQFF.

This clonotype was picked up many times. The chain recombines TRBV6-2 or TRBV6-3 with TRBJ1-5; D is possibly TRBD1 (6 bases). V was trimmed by 5 bases and J by 4 bases, leaving 15 bases between them. The germline CDR1 and CDR2 sequences are MNHEY and SVGEGT. CDR3 length: 15 amino acids. CDR3 amino acids: CASSRTDLGNQPQHF. CDR3 coding DNA: TGTGCCAGCAGTCGGACAGACTTAGGGAATCAGCCCCAGCATTTT.

This clonotype was detected a few times. The CDR3 loop reads CASSQWLADTQYF. In DNA, the CDR3 is TGTGCCAGCAGCCAATGGCTTGCAGATACGCAGTATTTT. V gene TRBV14 combines with J gene TRBJ2-3; D call uncertain. There are 13 residues in the CDR3. CDR1 and CDR2 (germline): SGHDN, FVKESK. V lost 2 bases and J lost 4, with 7 bases in between.

This chain uses TRBV11-3 with TRBJ2-1, with 9 bases identical to TRBD2. This CDR3 has 18 residues. Trimming took 1 base from V and 0 from J; bases not matched to a gene: 7. Germline values: CDR1 SGHNT, CDR2 YENEEA. The CDR3 is CASSLATTSGSSYNEQFF. The CDR3 DNA follows: TGTGCCAGCAGCTTAGCCACGACTAGCGGCAGCTCCTACAATGAGCAGTTCTTC.

V is TRBV28 and J is TRBJ2-2; no clear D. There are 13 residues in the CDR3. Germline lookup yields CDR1 MDHEN and CDR2 SYDVKM. V dropped 6 bases and J dropped 5 bases, with 10 bases sitting between them. CDR3 sequence (DNA): TGTGCCAGCAGCATAGGGAATACCGGGGAGCTGTTTTTT. Its protein product is CASSIGNTGELFF.

The chain recombines TRBV28 with TRBJ1-2; D uncertain. V was trimmed by 8 bases and J by 0 bases, leaving 16 bases between them. In germline, CDR1 is MDHEN, CDR2 SYDVKM. The CDR3 contains 15 residues. Here the CDR3 DNA reads TGTGCCAGCGCGCTAACGGGCAGACCTAACTATGGCTACACCTTC. This sequence encodes CASALTGRPNYGYTF.